This TCR beta chain was identified during a study of shared clonotypes between healthy human individuals. Points on this clone: Its antigen is undetermined.

CDR1 and CDR2 from the germline V gene are MNHEY and SVGAGI. The CDR3 runs to 16 residues. J was trimmed by 5 bases and V by 2 bases; bases with no gene match: 5. The study, taken as a whole, reports: It was observed that approximately 5% of naive CD4 clonotypes were shared across a handful of donors.

How the authors handled the data: In the immunoSEQ data, sequences were junction-only and lacked quality scores, so filtering differed. Sequenced by immunoSEQ multiplex PCR; TCRdb stores in-frame clones only, minus some. V and J calls and clone size follow that table, whereas D and trimming were derived from the DNA. The table includes some 580,000 clones, roughly 98% detected once. Naive CD8 isolation took CD45RO-negative cells positively selected for CCR7 and excluded terminally differentiated effector memory CD45RA+ cells. Sequencing input: naive CD8+ T cells sorted from blood. J is TRBJ2-7 and V is TRBV6-5; TRBD2 matches at 14 bases. This clonotype was obtained from a man younger than 45 in good health. CDR3 bases: TGTGCCAGCAGTTACCAGGGACTAGCGGGAGTCAACGAGCAGTACTTC. This encodes CASSYQGLAGVNEQYF.